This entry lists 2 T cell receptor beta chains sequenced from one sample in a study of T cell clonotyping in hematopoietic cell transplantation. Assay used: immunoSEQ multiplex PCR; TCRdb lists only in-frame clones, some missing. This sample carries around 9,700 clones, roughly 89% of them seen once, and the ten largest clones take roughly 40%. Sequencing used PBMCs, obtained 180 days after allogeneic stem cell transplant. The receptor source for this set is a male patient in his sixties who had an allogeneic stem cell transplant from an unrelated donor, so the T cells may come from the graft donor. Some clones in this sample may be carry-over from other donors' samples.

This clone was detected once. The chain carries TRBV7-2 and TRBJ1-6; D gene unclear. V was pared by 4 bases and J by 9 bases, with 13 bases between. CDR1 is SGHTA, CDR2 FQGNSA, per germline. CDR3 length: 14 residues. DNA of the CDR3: TGTGCCAGCAGCTCGTCCGCCGGGGTTTCACCCCTCCACTTT. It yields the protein CASSSSAGVSPLHF.

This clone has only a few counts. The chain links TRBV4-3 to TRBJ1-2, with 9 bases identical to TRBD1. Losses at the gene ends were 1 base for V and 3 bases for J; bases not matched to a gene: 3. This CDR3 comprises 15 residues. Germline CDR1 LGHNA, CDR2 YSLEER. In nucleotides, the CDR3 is TGCGCCAGCAGCCAAGCAACAGGGGGCGACTATGGCTACACCTTC. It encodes CASSQATGGDYGYTF.